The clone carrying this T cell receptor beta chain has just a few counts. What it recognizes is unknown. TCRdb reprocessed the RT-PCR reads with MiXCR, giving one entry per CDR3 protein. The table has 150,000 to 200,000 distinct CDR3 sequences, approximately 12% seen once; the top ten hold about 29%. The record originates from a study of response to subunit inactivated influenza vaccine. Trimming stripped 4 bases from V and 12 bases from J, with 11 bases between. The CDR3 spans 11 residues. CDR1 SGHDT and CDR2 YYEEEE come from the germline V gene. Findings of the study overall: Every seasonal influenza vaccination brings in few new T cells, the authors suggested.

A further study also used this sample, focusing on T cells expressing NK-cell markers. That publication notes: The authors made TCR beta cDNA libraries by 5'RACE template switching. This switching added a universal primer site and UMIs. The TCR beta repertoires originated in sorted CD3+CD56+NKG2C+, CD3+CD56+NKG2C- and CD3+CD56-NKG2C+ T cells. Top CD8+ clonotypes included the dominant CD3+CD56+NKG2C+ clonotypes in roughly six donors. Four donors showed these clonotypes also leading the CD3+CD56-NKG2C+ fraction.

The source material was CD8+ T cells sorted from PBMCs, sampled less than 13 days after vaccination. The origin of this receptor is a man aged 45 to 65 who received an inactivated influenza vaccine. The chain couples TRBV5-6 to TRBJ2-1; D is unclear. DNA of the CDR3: TGTGCCAGCAGCGGGATAGGGTCGCAGTTCTTC. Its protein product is CASSGIGSQFF.